A selection of T cell receptor beta chains follows, all from one sample in a study of early T cells in non-severe SARS-CoV-2 infection. TCRdb used MiXCR to reprocess the 5' RACE reads, holding one entry per CDR3 protein. The sample shows 68,000 or so distinct CDR3 sequences, 10% to 15% of them seen only once. The sample taken for sequencing was whole blood. These receptors were collected from an adult who was a healthcare worker with PCR-confirmed SARS-CoV-2 infection or an uninfected control (not recorded which). CDR3s include the opening cysteine and the closing phenylalanine or tryptophan. The order of the fields is CDR3 DNA, CDR3 protein, clone size, V gene, J gene, D gene. A D gene is named only where the DNA matches it firmly. Where a row states a size, it is once, few, many or the class of an expanded clone; other rows omit it.

TGTGCCAGCAGTTACTCGAGAGGGGACAGCCAATTCTTC	CASSYSRGDSQFF	many	TRBV6-6	TRBJ2-1	TRBD1
TGTGCCAGCAGTTACGGTGGGGTCGGGGAGCTGTTTTTT	CASSYGGVGELFF	NA	TRBV6-5	TRBJ2-2	NA
TGTGCCAGCAGACCAAGGACAGGCCGGCGGACTGAAGCTTTCTTT	CASRPRTGRRTEAFF	many	TRBV6-1	TRBJ1-1	TRBD1
TGTGCCTGGAAACAGGGCAACACTGAAGCTTTCTTT	CAWKQGNTEAFF	many	TRBV30	TRBJ1-1	NA
TGTGCCAGTAGTCCCCGGGACGCAGATACGCAGTATTTT	CASSPRDADTQYF	few	TRBV19	TRBJ2-3	NA
TGTGCCAGCAAGAAGTCAGCGAACACTGAAGCTTTCTTT	CASKKSANTEAFF	few	TRBV12-3/TRBV12-4	TRBJ1-1	NA
TGCGCCAGCAGCCCCAGGGAGGGTGGAGAAAAACTGTTTTTT	CASSPREGGEKLFF	few	TRBV5-1	TRBJ1-4	NA
TGTGCCAGCAGCTTAGTCTCCCAGGCCTATGGCTACACCTTC	CASSLVSQAYGYTF	many	TRBV7-9	TRBJ1-2	NA
TGTGCCAGCAGCTTAGTACCAGGGACAGATACGCAGTATTTT	CASSLVPGTDTQYF	many	TRBV11-2	TRBJ2-3	NA
TGCAGTGCCGAGACGGAGAATGGCTACACCTTC	CSAETENGYTF	many	TRBV20-1	TRBJ1-2	NA
TGCAGTGCCGGGGCCACAGACAATGAGCAGTTCTTC	CSAGATDNEQFF	few	TRBV20-1	TRBJ2-1	NA
TGTGCCAGCAGTTACTCCGGCGGAGGGGATGAGCAGTTCTTC	CASSYSGGGDEQFF	few	TRBV6-6	TRBJ2-1	NA
TGCGCCAGCAGCTTGGGAGGCTTTAATGAAAAACTGTTTTTT	CASSLGGFNEKLFF	NA	TRBV5-1	TRBJ1-4	NA
TGTGCCAGCAAGACTGCCCTTGAAGCTTTCTTT	CASKTALEAFF	few	TRBV12-3/TRBV12-4	TRBJ1-1	NA
TGCGCCAGCAGCCAAGACAGGGCCAGAGAGACCCAGTACTTC	CASSQDRARETQYF	many	TRBV4-3	TRBJ2-5	NA
TGTGCCAGCAGTTACAGTGCAACTAATGAAAAACTGTTTTTT	CASSYSATNEKLFF	many	TRBV6-6	TRBJ1-4	NA
TGCAGTGCTAGAGGACTAGCGGGGAACACCGGGGAGCTGTTTTTT	CSARGLAGNTGELFF	few	TRBV20-1	TRBJ2-2	TRBD2
TGTGCCATCAGTGAAAAGGGAGATTATGGCTACACCTTC	CAISEKGDYGYTF	many	TRBV10-3	TRBJ1-2	NA
TGTGCCAGCAGGAACGCCGGGACACTCTCCTACAATGAGCAGTTCTTC	CASRNAGTLSYNEQFF	NA	TRBV6-6	TRBJ2-1	NA
TGTGCCAGCAGCGACAGTGTTCGGCGGAGAACTGAAGCTTTCTTT	CASSDSVRRRTEAFF	many	TRBV6-6	TRBJ1-1	NA
TGCGCCAGCAGCTACGGGACAAGCACCGGGGAGCTGTTTTTT	CASSYGTSTGELFF	many	TRBV5-1	TRBJ2-2	NA
TGCAGCGTCGCCGGGACAGGGGCCGCGCTGTACTTC	CSVAGTGAALYF	many	TRBV29-1	TRBJ2-7	TRBD1
TGTGCCAGCAGTAGCCTAGCGGATAAAGAGACCCAGTACTTC	CASSSLADKETQYF	many	TRBV7-3	TRBJ2-5	TRBD2
TGTGCCAGCAGCCAGGGGGCGGGCACCGGGGAGCTGTTTTTT	CASSQGAGTGELFF	few	TRBV9	TRBJ2-2	TRBD1
TGTGCCATCAGTGGGTCAACGGATAGCACAGATACGCAGTATTTT	CAISGSTDSTDTQYF	many	TRBV10-3	TRBJ2-3	NA
TGTGCCAGCAGCCCAAAGACGGGGAATCAGCCCCAGCATTTT	CASSPKTGNQPQHF	few	TRBV3-1	TRBJ1-5	NA
TGTGCCAGCACCAGCCTGGACAGGGCAGGAGATACGCAGTATTTT	CASTSLDRAGDTQYF	few	TRBV27	TRBJ2-3	TRBD1
TGTGCCAGCGGTCCGGGGGATCCTAGCACAGATACGCAGTATTTT	CASGPGDPSTDTQYF	few	TRBV9	TRBJ2-3	NA
TGTGCCAGCAGTCCCGGGACTACCAACAATGAGCAGTTCTTC	CASSPGTTNNEQFF	few	TRBV2	TRBJ2-1	TRBD2
TGTGCCAGCAGCTTCCTAGCGGGGGGGCAGTACGAGCAGTACTTC	CASSFLAGGQYEQYF	many	TRBV7-2	TRBJ2-7	TRBD2
TGCGCCAGCAGGTCAGGAGACTGGGGCCAGTACTTC	CASRSGDWGQYF	many	TRBV10-2	TRBJ2-5	NA
TGTGCCAGTAGCCATAGGTCTCTGAGGCGAGGCCGTCGGGGCTACGAGCAGTACTTC	CASSHRSLRRGRRGYEQYF	many	TRBV19	TRBJ2-7	NA
TGTGCCAGCAGCCCCTGGACAGGTAGGGGCACTGAAGCTTTCTTT	CASSPWTGRGTEAFF	many	TRBV7-9	TRBJ1-1	TRBD1
TGTGCCTGGGGACCCGGGAGGCCGACCTACAATGAGCAGTTCTTC	CAWGPGRPTYNEQFF	many	TRBV30	TRBJ2-1	TRBD2
TGTGCCAGCAGTTTAGTCATTTCGTCAGGAGATACGCAGTATTTT	CASSLVISSGDTQYF	many	TRBV12-3/TRBV12-4	TRBJ2-3	NA
TGTGCCAGCAGCTCCCCCTCGGGGCTTCTAGCCAAAAACATTCAGTACTTC	CASSSPSGLLAKNIQYF	many	TRBV7-9	TRBJ2-4	NA
TGCAGTGCTAGTACCGGGGGCGACCAATACCAGGCTTTCTTT	CSASTGGDQYQAFF	many	TRBV20-1	TRBJ1-1	NA
TGTGCCAGCCGAAGGGGCATGGACACCGGGGAGCTGTTTTTT	CASRRGMDTGELFF	many	TRBV2	TRBJ2-2	NA
TGTGCCAGCAGCTTGGGTACAGGGGGGTCCTACGAGCAGTACTTC	CASSLGTGGSYEQYF	NA	TRBV5-5	TRBJ2-7	TRBD1
TGTGCCAGCACGAGACATTTGGACGCTGGAAACACCATATATTTT	CASTRHLDAGNTIYF	NA	TRBV6-6	TRBJ1-3	NA
TGCAGCGTTAGGAGACTAACGAACACTGAAGCTTTCTTT	CSVRRLTNTEAFF	few	TRBV29-1	TRBJ1-1	NA
TGCAGCGTTCGGACGGGACCAACGGCTTTCTTT	CSVRTGPTAFF	few	TRBV29-1	TRBJ1-1	NA
TGTGCCTGGAGCCTCGGACAGGGGGCTTTCGAGCAGTACTTC	CAWSLGQGAFEQYF	NA	TRBV30	TRBJ2-7	TRBD1
TGCAGCTTCGAAGGGGGGAACTATGGCTACACCTTC	CSFEGGNYGYTF	many	TRBV29-1	TRBJ1-2	NA